This passage covers 2 T cell receptor beta chains from one sample sequenced in a study of blood T cell repertoires in COVID-19. TCRdb keeps only in-frame clones here, not all; method: immunoSEQ multiplex PCR. The sample includes about 270,000 clones, about nine tenths of them seen just once. Input material: PBMCs or T cells enriched from blood (not recorded which). Receptors originate from a woman in her late teens or twenties who had recovered from COVID-19.

The V and J genes are TRBV5-8 and TRBJ2-7; 12 nucleotides line up with TRBD2. The CDR3 contains 15 residues. V trimming: 4 bases; J trimming: 3 bases; junction bases outside the gene matches: 5. CDR1 is SGHTS and CDR2 is YDEGEE in the germline V gene. As DNA, the CDR3 is TGTGCCAGCAGCCTTCTAGCGGGGGGGATCTACGAGCAGTACTTC. Its protein product is CASSLLAGGIYEQYF.

The CDR3 sequence: CASSLDRRNYGYTF. The CDR3 DNA follows: TGTGCCAGCAGTTTAGACAGGAGGAACTATGGCTACACCTTC. V gene TRBV28 combines with J gene TRBJ1-2; TRBD1 is a possible D gene (6 bases). The germline V and J ends were trimmed by 2 bases and 2 bases, with 9 bases remaining between them. Germline V gives CDR1 MDHEN, CDR2 SYDVKM. This CDR3 region has 14 residues.